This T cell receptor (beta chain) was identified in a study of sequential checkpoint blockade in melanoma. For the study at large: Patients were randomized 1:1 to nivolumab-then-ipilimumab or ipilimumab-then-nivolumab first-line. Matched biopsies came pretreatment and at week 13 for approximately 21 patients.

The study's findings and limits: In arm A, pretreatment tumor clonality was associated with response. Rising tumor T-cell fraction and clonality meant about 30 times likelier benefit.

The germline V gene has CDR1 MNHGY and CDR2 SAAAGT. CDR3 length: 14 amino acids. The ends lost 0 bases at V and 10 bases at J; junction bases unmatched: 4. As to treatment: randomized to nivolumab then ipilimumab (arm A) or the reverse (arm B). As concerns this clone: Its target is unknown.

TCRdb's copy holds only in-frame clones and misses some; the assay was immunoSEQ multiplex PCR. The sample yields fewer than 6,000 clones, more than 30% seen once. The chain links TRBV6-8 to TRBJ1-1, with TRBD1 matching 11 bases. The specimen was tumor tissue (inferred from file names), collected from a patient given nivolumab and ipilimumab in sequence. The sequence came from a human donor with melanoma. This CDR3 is CASSYSGQGDGAFF. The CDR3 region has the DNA TGTGCCAGCAGTTACTCGGGACAGGGGGACGGAGCTTTCTTT.